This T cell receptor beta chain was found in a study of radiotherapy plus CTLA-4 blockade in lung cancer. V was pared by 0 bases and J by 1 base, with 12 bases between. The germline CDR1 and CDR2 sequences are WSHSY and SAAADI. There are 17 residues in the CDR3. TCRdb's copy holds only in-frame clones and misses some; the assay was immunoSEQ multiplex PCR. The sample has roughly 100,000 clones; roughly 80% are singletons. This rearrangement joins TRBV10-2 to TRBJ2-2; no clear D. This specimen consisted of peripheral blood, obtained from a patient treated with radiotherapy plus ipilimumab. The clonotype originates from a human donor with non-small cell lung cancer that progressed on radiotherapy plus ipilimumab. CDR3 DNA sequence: TGCGCCAGCAGTGAGTCGAGTGGGCCACTGAACACCGGGGAGCTGTTTTTT. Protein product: CASSESSGPLNTGELFF.